The source of this T cell receptor beta chain is a study of T-cell memory formation after mild COVID-19. Across the whole study: TCR clusters were mostly confined to one donor each.

A 5'RACE reaction primed in the constant segment made cDNA libraries of TCR alpha and TCR beta, and these carried sample barcodes and UMIs. TCRdb independently ran MiXCR on the 5' RACE reads; one entry per CDR3 protein. The top ten clones hold roughly 21% of a sample with a few hundred thousand distinct CDR3 sequences, 15% to 20% of them seen once. Worth noting for this clonotype: The target antigen is unknown.

Findings and caveats of the study: Nothing confirmed that second-wave clones peaking on day 37 were specific for SARS-CoV-2. Cross-reactive memory apparently joined, as some responding clones appeared in pre-infection memory.

The V gene's germline CDR1 is MNHEY and CDR2 SVGEGT. CDR3 length equals 15 residues. Trimming cost V 7 bases and J 4 bases; bases outside gene matches: 8. Sequencing input: PBMCs or a T cell subset sorted from them (not recorded which). The clonotype was recovered from a man aged 18 to 29 who had mild COVID-19 (a few samples of this study predate the infection). Cell type and time point are not known. The chain has TRBV6-2 or TRBV6-3 and TRBJ2-2, with 8 bases lining up with TRBD2. CDR3 amino acids: CASTERGPFTGELFF. Written as DNA, the CDR3 is TGTGCCAGCACCGAGCGGGGGCCCTTCACCGGGGAGCTGTTTTTT.